These T cell receptor beta chains were read from a single sample in a study of T-cell reconstitution after alpha-beta-depleted transplantation in children. TCRdb reanalysed the PCR reads using MiXCR and keeps one entry per CDR3 protein. The sample lists more than 500,000 distinct CDR3 sequences; about an eighth were seen once. The starting material was PBMCs, mostly from graft donor cells, obtained 180 days after TCRalphabeta/CD19-depleted stem cell transplant. These receptors came from a female patient between 2 and 15 years old who had a stem cell transplant for aplastic anemia, so the T cells may come from the graft donor. CDR3s include the opening cysteine and the closing phenylalanine or tryptophan. Each record gives: J gene, clone size, V gene, D gene, CDR3 DNA, CDR3 protein. D genes are given only for firm matches. Size is omitted from some rows. Given values are once, few, many or a class for expanded clones.

j_gene: TRBJ1-3; abundance: NA; v_gene: TRBV10-3; d_gene: NA; CDR3nt: TGTGCCACCTTCCCCGGCCTGACGGGAAACACCATATATTTT; CDR3aa: CATFPGLTGNTIYF
j_gene: TRBJ2-6; abundance: few; v_gene: TRBV20-1; d_gene: NA; CDR3nt: TGCAGTGCAGCAAGTGGGTCCGGGGCCAACGTCCTGACTTTC; CDR3aa: CSAASGSGANVLTF
j_gene: TRBJ2-3; abundance: NA; v_gene: TRBV27; d_gene: TRBD2; CDR3nt: TGTGCCAGCAGGACGGGGAGGGGAACAGATACGCAGTATTTT; CDR3aa: CASRTGRGTDTQYF
j_gene: TRBJ2-7; abundance: few; v_gene: TRBV29-1; d_gene: NA; CDR3nt: TGCAGCGTCGGGACCGTTAACTACGAGCAGTACTTC; CDR3aa: CSVGTVNYEQYF
j_gene: TRBJ2-3; abundance: many; v_gene: TRBV15; d_gene: TRBD1; CDR3nt: TGTGCCACCAGAGACAGGGGAACAGATACGCAGTATTTT; CDR3aa: CATRDRGTDTQYF
j_gene: TRBJ1-5; abundance: NA; v_gene: TRBV14; d_gene: NA; CDR3nt: TGTGCCAGCAGCCTACGCAGGGCGGGTCAGCCCCAGCATTTT; CDR3aa: CASSLRRAGQPQHF
j_gene: TRBJ1-1; abundance: NA; v_gene: TRBV24-1; d_gene: TRBD1; CDR3nt: TGTGTCACCAAACAGGGGGTCGACACTGAAGCTTTCTTT; CDR3aa: CVTKQGVDTEAFF
j_gene: TRBJ2-5; abundance: few; v_gene: TRBV20-1; d_gene: TRBD2; CDR3nt: TGCAGTGCTAGAGCGGGGGGTGAGACCCAGTACTTC; CDR3aa: CSARAGGETQYF
j_gene: TRBJ2-7; abundance: few; v_gene: TRBV7-9; d_gene: NA; CDR3nt: TGTGCCATCCGGGCCCCGAGCTCCTACGAGCAGTACTTC; CDR3aa: CAIRAPSSYEQYF
j_gene: TRBJ2-1; abundance: NA; v_gene: TRBV3-1; d_gene: NA; CDR3nt: TGTGCCTCCTGCCACCGTGCGGGGAAACCCATTTCCGATGAGCAGTTCTTC; CDR3aa: CASCHRAGKPISDEQFF
j_gene: TRBJ1-5; abundance: NA; v_gene: TRBV6-1; d_gene: NA; CDR3nt: TGTGCCAGCAGTAGACGACAGCTTAGCAATCAGCCCCAGCATTTT; CDR3aa: CASSRRQLSNQPQHF
j_gene: TRBJ2-5; abundance: many; v_gene: TRBV7-2; d_gene: TRBD2; CDR3nt: TGTGCCAGCAGCTTCGGACTAGCGGCCCGCGAGACCCAGTACTTC; CDR3aa: CASSFGLAARETQYF
j_gene: TRBJ2-7; abundance: few; v_gene: TRBV28; d_gene: TRBD2; CDR3nt: TGTGCCAGCATATATCGGACTAGCGGAGGGTACGAGCAGTACTTC; CDR3aa: CASIYRTSGGYEQYF
j_gene: TRBJ2-7; abundance: few; v_gene: TRBV27; d_gene: NA; CDR3nt: TGTGCCAGCAGCGTCCGGGGCTCCTACGAGCAGTACTTC; CDR3aa: CASSVRGSYEQYF
j_gene: TRBJ1-1; abundance: NA; v_gene: TRBV12-3/TRBV12-4; d_gene: NA; CDR3nt: TGTGCCAGCAGTTTATCCATCCATGGTTCTGTGGCTTTCTTT; CDR3aa: CASSLSIHGSVAFF
j_gene: TRBJ2-7; abundance: few; v_gene: TRBV6-6; d_gene: NA; CDR3nt: TGTGCCAGCAGTCCGGGGGCCCCCTACGAGCAGTACTTC; CDR3aa: CASSPGAPYEQYF
j_gene: TRBJ2-6; abundance: few; v_gene: TRBV7-2; d_gene: TRBD1; CDR3nt: TGTGCCAGCAGCAGAGACAGGGCTGGGGCCAACGGCCTGACTTTC; CDR3aa: CASSRDRAGANGLTF
j_gene: TRBJ2-1; abundance: many; v_gene: TRBV20-1; d_gene: NA; CDR3nt: TGCAGTGCTAGAGAATTTGTTTATGAGCAGTTCTTC; CDR3aa: CSAREFVYEQFF
j_gene: TRBJ2-5; abundance: few; v_gene: TRBV7-2; d_gene: TRBD2; CDR3nt: TGTGCCAGCAGCTCGAGACTAGCGGATCAAGAGACCCAGTACTTC; CDR3aa: CASSSRLADQETQYF
j_gene: TRBJ2-1; abundance: NA; v_gene: TRBV24-1; d_gene: NA; CDR3nt: TGTGCCACCAGTGACCCGGGTCTCTACAATGAGCAGTTCTTC; CDR3aa: CATSDPGLYNEQFF